The 16 T cell receptor beta chains listed next were all sequenced from one sample in a study of neurological immune-mediated disorders. Stated time point: longitudinal time-point 2. MiXCR was run by TCRdb on the 5' RACE reads, yielding one entry per CDR3 protein. The sample holds fewer than 70,000 distinct CDR3 sequences, about 8.9% seen once. The material sequenced was PBMCs. Receptors originate from a man aged 30-40 years in good health.

This clonotype was observed many times. CDR3 loop: CASSTQGITGELFF. CDR3 DNA: TGTGCCAGCTCCACCCAAGGCATCACCGGGGAGCTGTTTTTT. The chain uses TRBV7-2 and TRBJ2-2; D is ambiguous. The V gene's germline CDR1 is SGHTA and CDR2 FQGNSA. V was pared by 8 bases and J by 4 bases, with 14 bases between. This CDR3 spans 14 amino acids.

This clonotype was recorded a few times. This chain joins TRBV20-1 and TRBJ1-5; D call uncertain. V was shortened by 0 bases and J by 5 bases, with 11 bases between the two germline ends. Germline-derived CDR1 and CDR2 are DFQATT and SNEGSKA (reference sequence). The CDR3 extends over 14 amino acids. The CDR3 sequence: CSAREPDKDQPQHF. The CDR3 DNA reads as TGCAGTGCTAGAGAACCCGACAAGGATCAGCCCCAGCATTTT.

In its sample, this clonotype was seen many times. Here the CDR3 reads CSADPLTAGEQYF. The CDR3 nucleotides read TGCAGTGCTGATCCTCTCACAGCTGGCGAGCAGTACTTC. The genes are TRBV20-1 and TRBJ2-7; D remains unclear. Trimming shortened V by 5 bases and J by 6 bases, and 17 bases separated the two germline ends. Germline assignment: CDR1 DFQATT and CDR2 SNEGSKA (reference sequence). This CDR3 comprises 13 residues.

This clonotype was seen ten or more times. The chain uses TRBV27 and TRBJ2-7, with TRBD2 as a possible D gene (7 bases). Germline V lookup: CDR1 MNHEY, CDR2 SMNVEV (reference sequence). V was trimmed by 0 bases and J by 7 bases, leaving 13 bases between them. There are 14 residues in the CDR3. The CDR3 protein is CASSLSGGAREQYF. CDR3 coding DNA: TGTGCCAGCAGTTTATCGGGGGGGGCCAGGGAGCAGTACTTC.

This clonotype was counted many times. This chain connects TRBV4-2 to TRBJ2-4; tentatively, D is TRBD2 (6 bases). The CDR3 consists of 16 residues. Germline CDR1 is LGHNA and CDR2 is YNFKEQ. Trimming left V 1 base short and J 0 bases short, with 10 bases between. In DNA, the CDR3 is TGTGCCAGCAGCCAAGGACCTAGCGCAGCCAAAAACATTCAGTACTTC. Translated: CASSQGPSAAKNIQYF.

V usage is TRBV7-3 and J usage is TRBJ2-3, with D uncertain. Germline V gives CDR1 SGHTA, CDR2 FQGTGA. Trimming removed 2 bases at V and 4 bases at J, with 10 bases between. The CDR3 extends over 14 amino acids. The CDR3: CASSLVGSADTQYF. CDR3 in DNA: TGTGCCAGCAGCTTAGTGGGATCAGCAGATACGCAGTATTTT. The variable domain in full, completed from reference TRBV7-3 and TRBJ2-3, reads GAGVSQTPSNKVTEKGKYVELRCDPISGHTALYWYRQSLGQGPEFLIYFQGTGAADDSGLPNDRFFAVRPEGSVSTLKIQRTERGDSAVYLCASSLVGSADTQYFGPGTRLTVL.

This clonotype was counted many times. The V and J genes are TRBV5-6 and TRBJ1-1; D remains ambiguous. This CDR3 has 13 amino acids. V shed 4 bases and J shed 0 bases, with 7 bases lying between them. Germline CDR1 is SGHDT and CDR2 is YYEEEE. The CDR3 nucleotides read TGTGCCAGCAGCGTAAGTTTGAACACTGAAGCTTTCTTT. Protein product: CASSVSLNTEAFF. Full variable domain (missing parts from reference TRBV5-6 and TRBJ1-1): DAGVTQSPTHLIKTRGQQVTLRCSPKSGHDTVSWYQQALGQGPQFIFQYYEEEERQRGNFPDRFSGHQFPNYSSELNVNALLLGDSALYLCASSVSLNTEAFFGQGTRLTVV.

In this sample, this clonotype turned up many times. The chain employs TRBV28 and TRBJ1-3; D not resolved. The V gene's germline CDR1 is MDHEN and CDR2 SYDVKM. The CDR3 totals 12 residues. V lost 3 bases and J lost 4, with 4 bases in between. CDR3 sequence: CASSFSGNTIYF. CDR3 in DNA: TGTGCCAGCAGTTTCTCCGGAAACACCATATATTTT. Together with reference TRBV28 and TRBJ1-3, the CDR3 gives the full variable domain: DVKVTQSSRYLVKRTGEKVFLECVQDMDHENMFWYRQDPGLGLRLIYFSYDVKMKEKGDIPEGYSVSREKKERFSLILESASTNQTSMYLCASSFSGNTIYFGEGSWLTVV.

This clonotype was seen at least ten times. CDR3 protein: CASSLLKVPVRAALNTEAFF. The CDR3 nucleotides read TGCGCCAGCAGCTTGTTAAAGGTCCCTGTTAGGGCAGCACTGAACACTGAAGCTTTCTTT. The chain couples TRBV5-1 to TRBJ1-1; D unclear. Trimming stripped 1 base from V and 0 bases from J, with 25 bases between. The CDR3 sequence is 20 residues long. Germline loops: CDR1 SGHRS, CDR2 YFSETQ. The variable domain in full, completed from reference TRBV5-1 and TRBJ1-1, reads KAGVTQTPRYLIKTRGQQVTLSCSPISGHRSVSWYQQTPGQGLQFLFEYFSETQRNKGNFPGRFSGRQFSNSRSEMNVSTLELGDSALYLCASSLLKVPVRAALNTEAFFGQGTRLTVV.

This clonotype was recorded a few times. The chain combines TRBV18 with TRBJ1-1, with 9 bases identical to TRBD1. Germline V lookup: CDR1 KGHSH, CDR2 LQKENI. CDR3 length equals 15 residues. Unmatched junction bases numbered 14, after V lost 5 bases and J lost 10 bases. The CDR3 DNA reads TGTGCCAGCTCAGCAGAGACGAGCCGGGACAGGGTAGCTTTCTTT. Translating it yields CASSAETSRDRVAFF.

This clonotype was detected a few times. V and J are TRBV7-9 and TRBJ2-1; D uncertain. V gave up 10 bases and J gave up 1 base, with 14 bases separating them. Looked up from germline, CDR1 is SEHNR and CDR2 is FQNEAQ (reference sequence). The CDR3 loop spans 14 amino acids. This CDR3 reads CATHPSTSYNEQFF. CDR3 DNA sequence: TGTGCCACCCACCCCAGCACTTCCTACAATGAGCAGTTCTTC.

The sample holds many counts of this clonotype. The chain has TRBV27 and TRBJ1-5; D is ambiguous. This CDR3 is built from 12 residues. CDR1 and CDR2 (germline): MNHEY, SMNVEV (reference sequence). The germline V and J ends were trimmed by 3 bases and 1 base, with 1 base remaining between them. This CDR3 reads CASSFSNQPQHF. The CDR3 DNA reads as TGTGCCAGCAGTTTCAGCAATCAGCCCCAGCATTTT.

This clonotype came up many times. The chain uses TRBV29-1 and TRBJ1-3, with D tentatively TRBD1 (5 bases). V lost 1 base and J 0 bases, leaving 13 bases between the germline ends. The CDR3 is made up of 16 amino acids. CDR1 is SQVTM and CDR2 is ANQGSEA in the germline V gene. CDR3 residues: CSVEGGGYLSGNTIYF. DNA of the CDR3: TGCAGCGTTGAAGGGGGGGGGTATCTCTCTGGAAACACCATATATTTT.

This clonotype was seen more than once but under ten times. The chain links TRBV12-3 or TRBV12-4 to TRBJ2-2; D uncertain. Trimming cost V 4 bases and J 6 bases, with 9 bases left between them. The CDR3 covers 13 residues. CDR3 sequence (DNA): TGTGCCAGCAGTTCTCGGGTGTCCGGGGAGCTGTTTTTT. As protein: CASSSRVSGELFF.

This clonotype was seen many times. This chain uses TRBV7-2 with TRBJ2-1; maybe TRBD1 (5 bases). The germline V gene encodes CDR1 SGHTA and CDR2 FQGNSA. V was trimmed by 0 bases and J by 4 bases, leaving 10 bases between them. CDR3 size: 15 residues. The CDR3 DNA is TGTGCCAGCAGCTTAGCAGGGGCAGCGTACAATGAGCAGTTCTTC. Translation: CASSLAGAAYNEQFF.

This clonotype was found many times. The chain employs TRBV15 and TRBJ2-7; TRBD1 aligns across 9 bases. The J segment lost 2 bases and the V segment lost 2 bases, leaving 4 bases of the junction unmatched. The CDR3 length is 15 residues. Per germline, CDR1 LNHNV and CDR2 YYDKDF (reference sequence). The CDR3 loop reads CATSRTGGSPYEQYF. As DNA, the CDR3 is TGTGCCACCAGCAGAACAGGGGGCTCACCCTACGAGCAGTACTTC.